This entry features one TCR beta chain sequence. This record belongs to a study of T cell changes during pregnancy in multiple sclerosis. This CDR3 is built from 15 residues. Germline-derived CDR1 and CDR2 are SGHTA and FQGNSA. V shed 1 base and J shed 6 bases, with 15 bases lying between them. The data were produced by immunoSEQ multiplex PCR, yet TCRdb's version contains in-frame clones alone and is incomplete. This sample has around 23,000 clones, with under 95% found just once. Sample: CD8+ T cells from peripheral blood mononuclear cells, taken in the third trimester of pregnancy. This rearrangement joins TRBV7-2 to TRBJ1-2; D gene unclear. The clonotype was recovered from a female donor in good health, enrolled as a control in a pregnancy study. The chain's CDR3 is CASSLVRTDSHGYTF. In DNA, the CDR3 is TGTGCCAGCAGCTTAGTCCGGACTGATTCCCATGGCTACACCTTC.